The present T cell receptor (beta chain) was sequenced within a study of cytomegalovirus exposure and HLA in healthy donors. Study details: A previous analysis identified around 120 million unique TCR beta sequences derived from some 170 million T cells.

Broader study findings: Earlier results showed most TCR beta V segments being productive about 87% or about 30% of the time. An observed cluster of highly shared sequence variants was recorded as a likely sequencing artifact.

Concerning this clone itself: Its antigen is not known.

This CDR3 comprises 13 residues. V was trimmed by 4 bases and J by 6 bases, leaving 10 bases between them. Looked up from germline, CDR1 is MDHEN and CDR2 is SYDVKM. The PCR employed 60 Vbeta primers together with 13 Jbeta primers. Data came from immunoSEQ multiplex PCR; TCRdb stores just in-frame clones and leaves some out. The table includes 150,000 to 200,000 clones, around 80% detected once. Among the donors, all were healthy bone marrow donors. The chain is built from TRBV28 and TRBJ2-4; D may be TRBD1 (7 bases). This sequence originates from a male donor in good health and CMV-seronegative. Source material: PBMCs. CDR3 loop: CASSSQGGNIQYF. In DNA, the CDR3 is TGTGCCAGCAGTTCCCAGGGGGGAAACATTCAGTACTTC.